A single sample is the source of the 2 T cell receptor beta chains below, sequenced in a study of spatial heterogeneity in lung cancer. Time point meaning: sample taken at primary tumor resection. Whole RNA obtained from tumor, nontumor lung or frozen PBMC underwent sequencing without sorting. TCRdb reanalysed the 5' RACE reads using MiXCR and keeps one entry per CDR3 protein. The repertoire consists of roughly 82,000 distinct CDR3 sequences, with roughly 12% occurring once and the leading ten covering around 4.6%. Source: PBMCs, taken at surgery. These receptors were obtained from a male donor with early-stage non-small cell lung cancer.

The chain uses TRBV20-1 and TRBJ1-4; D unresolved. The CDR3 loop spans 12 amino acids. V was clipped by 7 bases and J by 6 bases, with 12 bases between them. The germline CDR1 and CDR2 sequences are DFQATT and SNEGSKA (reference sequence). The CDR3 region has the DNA TGCAGTGGCCGGAAGGAGGATGAAAAACTGTTTTTT. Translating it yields CSGRKEDEKLFF.

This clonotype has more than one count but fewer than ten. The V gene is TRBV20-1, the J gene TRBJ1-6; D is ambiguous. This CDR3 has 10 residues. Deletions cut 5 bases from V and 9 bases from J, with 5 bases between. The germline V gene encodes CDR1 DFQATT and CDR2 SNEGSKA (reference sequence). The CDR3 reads CSAGPSPLHF. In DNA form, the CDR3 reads TGCAGTGCTGGTCCTTCACCCCTCCACTTT.